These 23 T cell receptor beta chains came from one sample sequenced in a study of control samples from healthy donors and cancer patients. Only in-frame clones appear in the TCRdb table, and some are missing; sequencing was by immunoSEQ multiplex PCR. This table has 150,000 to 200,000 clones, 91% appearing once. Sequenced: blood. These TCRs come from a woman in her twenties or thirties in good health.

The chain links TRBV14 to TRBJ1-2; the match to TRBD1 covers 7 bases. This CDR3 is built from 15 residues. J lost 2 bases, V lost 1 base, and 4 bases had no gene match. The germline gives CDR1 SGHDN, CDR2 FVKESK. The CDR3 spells CASSQAGGSNYGYTF. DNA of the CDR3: TGTGCCAGCAGCCAAGCAGGGGGTAGCAACTATGGCTACACCTTC.

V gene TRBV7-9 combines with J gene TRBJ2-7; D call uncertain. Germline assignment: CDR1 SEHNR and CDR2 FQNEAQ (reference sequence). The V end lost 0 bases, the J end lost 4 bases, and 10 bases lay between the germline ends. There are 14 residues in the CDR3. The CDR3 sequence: CASSLAVASYEQYF. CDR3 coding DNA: TGTGCCAGCAGCTTAGCGGTCGCGTCATACGAGCAGTACTTC.

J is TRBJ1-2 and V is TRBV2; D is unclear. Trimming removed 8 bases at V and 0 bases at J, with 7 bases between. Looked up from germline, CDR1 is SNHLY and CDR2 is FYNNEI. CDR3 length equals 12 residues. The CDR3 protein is CASGTTNYGYTF. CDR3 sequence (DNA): TGTGCCAGCGGAACTACTAACTATGGCTACACCTTC. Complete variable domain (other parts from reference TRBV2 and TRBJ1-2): EPEVTQTPSHQVTQMGQEVILRCVPISNHLYFYWYRQILGQKVEFLVSFYNNEISEKSEIFDDQFSVERPDGSNFTLKIRSTKLEDSAMYFCASGTTNYGYTFGSGTRLTVV.

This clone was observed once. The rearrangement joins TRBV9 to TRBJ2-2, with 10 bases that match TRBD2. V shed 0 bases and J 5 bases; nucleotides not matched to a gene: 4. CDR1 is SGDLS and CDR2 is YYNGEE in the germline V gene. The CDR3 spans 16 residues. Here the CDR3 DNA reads TGTGCCAGCAGCGTAGTGTCTAGCGGGGGTACCGGGGAGCTGTTTTTT. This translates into CASSVVSSGGTGELFF.

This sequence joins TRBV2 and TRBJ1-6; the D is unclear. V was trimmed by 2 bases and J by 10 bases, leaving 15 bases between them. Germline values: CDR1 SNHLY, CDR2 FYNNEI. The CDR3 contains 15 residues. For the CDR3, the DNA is TGTGCCAGCAGTGAAATACAAGGGATAAGCTCACCCCTCCACTTT. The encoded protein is CASSEIQGISSPLHF.

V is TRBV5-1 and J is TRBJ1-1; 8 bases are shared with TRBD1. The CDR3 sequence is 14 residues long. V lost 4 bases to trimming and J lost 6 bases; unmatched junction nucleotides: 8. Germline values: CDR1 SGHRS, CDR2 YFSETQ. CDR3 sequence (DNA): TGCGCCAGCAGCCTAGACGACAGGGGCGCTGAAGCTTTCTTT. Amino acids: CASSLDDRGAEAFF.

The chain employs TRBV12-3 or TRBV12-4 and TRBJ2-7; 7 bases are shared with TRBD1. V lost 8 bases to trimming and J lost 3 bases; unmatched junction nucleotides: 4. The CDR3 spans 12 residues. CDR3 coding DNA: TGTGCCAGCTCTACAGGGGACTACGAGCAGTACTTC. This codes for CASSTGDYEQYF.

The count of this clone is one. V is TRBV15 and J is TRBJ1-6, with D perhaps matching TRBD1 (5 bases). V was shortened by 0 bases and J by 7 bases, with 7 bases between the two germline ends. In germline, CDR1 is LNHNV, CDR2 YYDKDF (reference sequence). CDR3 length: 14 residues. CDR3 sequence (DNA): TGTGCCACCAGCAGAGATAAGGGGAATTCACCCCTCCACTTT. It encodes CATSRDKGNSPLHF.

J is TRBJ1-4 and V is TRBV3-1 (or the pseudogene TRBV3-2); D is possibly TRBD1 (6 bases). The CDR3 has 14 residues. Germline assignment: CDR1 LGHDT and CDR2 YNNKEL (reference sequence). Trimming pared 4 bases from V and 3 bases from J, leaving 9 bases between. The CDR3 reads CASSLRTANEKLFF. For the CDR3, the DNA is TGTGCCAGCAGCCTCCGGACAGCTAATGAAAAACTGTTTTTT.

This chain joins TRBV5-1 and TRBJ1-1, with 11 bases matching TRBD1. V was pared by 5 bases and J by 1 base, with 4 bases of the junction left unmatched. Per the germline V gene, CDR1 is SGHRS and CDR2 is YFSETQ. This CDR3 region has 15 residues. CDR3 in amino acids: CASRGQGVGNTEAFF. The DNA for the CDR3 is TGCGCCAGCAGGGGACAGGGGGTGGGGAACACTGAAGCTTTCTTT.

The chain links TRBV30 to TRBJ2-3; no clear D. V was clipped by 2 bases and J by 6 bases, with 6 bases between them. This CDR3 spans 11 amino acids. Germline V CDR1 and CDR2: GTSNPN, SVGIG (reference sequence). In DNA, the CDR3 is TGTGCCTGGAGTAGACGGGATACGCAGTATTTT. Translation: CAWSRRDTQYF.

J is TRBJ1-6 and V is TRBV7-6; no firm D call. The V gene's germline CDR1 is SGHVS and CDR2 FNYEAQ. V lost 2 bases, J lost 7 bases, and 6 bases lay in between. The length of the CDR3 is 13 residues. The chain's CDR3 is CASSLIGNSPLHF. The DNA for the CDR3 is TGTGCCAGCAGCTTAATCGGGAATTCACCCCTCCACTTT.

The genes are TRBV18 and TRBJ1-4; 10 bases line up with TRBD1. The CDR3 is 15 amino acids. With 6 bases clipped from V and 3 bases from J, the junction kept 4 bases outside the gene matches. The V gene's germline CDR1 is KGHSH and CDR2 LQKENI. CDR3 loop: CASSSDRGPNEKLFF. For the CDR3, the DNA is TGTGCCAGCTCGAGCGACAGGGGGCCTAATGAAAAACTGTTTTTT.

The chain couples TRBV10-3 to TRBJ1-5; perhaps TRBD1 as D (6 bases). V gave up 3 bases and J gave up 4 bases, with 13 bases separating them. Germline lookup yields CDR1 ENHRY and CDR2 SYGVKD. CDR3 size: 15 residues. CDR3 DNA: TGTGCCATCAGTGATCAGGGCAGGGGAAATCAGCCCCAGCATTTT. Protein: CAISDQGRGNQPQHF.

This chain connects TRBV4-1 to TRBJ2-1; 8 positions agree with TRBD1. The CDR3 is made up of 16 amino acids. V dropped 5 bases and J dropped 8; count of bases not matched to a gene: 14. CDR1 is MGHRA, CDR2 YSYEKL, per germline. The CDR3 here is CASSSPTGAFGDEQFF. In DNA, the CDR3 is TGCGCCAGCAGCTCCCCGACAGGGGCGTTTGGCGATGAGCAGTTCTTC.

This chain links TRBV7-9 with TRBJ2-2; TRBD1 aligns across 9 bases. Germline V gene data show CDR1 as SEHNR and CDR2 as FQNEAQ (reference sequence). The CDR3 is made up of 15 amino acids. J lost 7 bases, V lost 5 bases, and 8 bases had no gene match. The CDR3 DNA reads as TGTGCCAGCAGCACCGGACAGGGGAGCGGCGGGGAGCTGTTTTTT. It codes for CASSTGQGSGGELFF.

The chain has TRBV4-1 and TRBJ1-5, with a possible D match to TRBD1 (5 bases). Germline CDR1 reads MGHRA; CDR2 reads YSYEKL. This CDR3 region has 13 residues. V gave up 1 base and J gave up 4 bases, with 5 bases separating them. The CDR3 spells CASSQGGNQPQHF. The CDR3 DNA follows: TGCGCCAGCAGCCAAGGGGGGAATCAGCCCCAGCATTTT.

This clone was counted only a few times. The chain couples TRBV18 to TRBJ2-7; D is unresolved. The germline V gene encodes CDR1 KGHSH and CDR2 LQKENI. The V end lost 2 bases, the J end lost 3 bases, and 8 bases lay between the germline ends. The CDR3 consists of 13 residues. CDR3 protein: CASSPAGRYEQYF. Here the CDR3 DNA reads TGTGCCAGCTCACCAGCAGGACGCTACGAGCAGTACTTC.

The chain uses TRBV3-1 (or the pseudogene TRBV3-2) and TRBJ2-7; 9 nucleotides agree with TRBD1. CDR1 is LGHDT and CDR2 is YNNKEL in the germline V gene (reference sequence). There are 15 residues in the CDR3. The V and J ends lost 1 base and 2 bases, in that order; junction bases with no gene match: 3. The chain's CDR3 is CASSQGGQGPYEQYF. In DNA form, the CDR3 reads TGTGCCAGCAGCCAAGGGGGACAGGGACCCTACGAGCAGTACTTC.

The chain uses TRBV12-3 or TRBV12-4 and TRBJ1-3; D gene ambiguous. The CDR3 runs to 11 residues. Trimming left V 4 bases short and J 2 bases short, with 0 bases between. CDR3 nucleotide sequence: TGTGCCAGCAGTTCTGGAAACACCATATATTTT. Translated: CASSSGNTIYF.

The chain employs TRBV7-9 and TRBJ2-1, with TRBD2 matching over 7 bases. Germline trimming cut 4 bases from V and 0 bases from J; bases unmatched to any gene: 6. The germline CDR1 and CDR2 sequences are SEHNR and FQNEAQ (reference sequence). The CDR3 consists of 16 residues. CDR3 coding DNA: TGTGCCAGCAGCTCCCCACTAGCGAGCTCCTACAATGAGCAGTTCTTC. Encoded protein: CASSSPLASSYNEQFF.

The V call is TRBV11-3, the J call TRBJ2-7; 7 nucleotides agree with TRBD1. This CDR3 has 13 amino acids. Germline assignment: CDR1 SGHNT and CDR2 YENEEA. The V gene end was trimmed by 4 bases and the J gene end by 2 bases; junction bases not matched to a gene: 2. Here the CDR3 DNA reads TGTGCCAGCAGCTCGGGACAGCCCTACGAGCAGTACTTC. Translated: CASSSGQPYEQYF.

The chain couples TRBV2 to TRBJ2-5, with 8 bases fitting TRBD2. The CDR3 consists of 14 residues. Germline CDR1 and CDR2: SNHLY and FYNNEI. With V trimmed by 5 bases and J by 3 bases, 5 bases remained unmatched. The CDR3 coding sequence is TGTGCCAGCAGTCCCGGGGGGGCCAAAGAGACCCAGTACTTC. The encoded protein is CASSPGGAKETQYF.